This T cell receptor (beta chain) was recovered during a study of OX40 agonist ivuxolimab in advanced cancers. V gave up 7 bases and J gave up 8 bases, with 15 bases separating them. Per the germline V gene, CDR1 is MNHEY and CDR2 is SMNVEV (reference sequence). The CDR3 extends over 12 amino acids. Some clones are missing from TCRdb's copy, which holds only in-frame ones; the method was immunoSEQ multiplex PCR. The table includes tens of thousands of clones, approximately 84% detected once. This TCR derives from an adult with an advanced solid tumor such as melanoma, head and neck, liver or kidney cancer. This chain uses TRBV27 with TRBJ2-7; a weak D match, TRBD2 (5 bases). The sample was CD4+ or CD8+ T cells sorted from blood, taken in a trial of the OX40 agonist ivuxolimab. The DNA for the CDR3 is TGTGCCAGCACCCCCCTCACGGGGAAGCAGTACTTC. Its protein product is CASTPLTGKQYF.